Reported below is one T cell receptor beta chain. Original data processing: From reference gene primer amplification, estimates of nucleated cell counts were derived. Repertoires were generated with immunoSEQ multiplex PCR, while TCRdb's copy carries only in-frame clones and drops some. That table is the source of V, J and clone size, and D and trimming were worked out from the DNA. The sample consists of some 190,000 clones, roughly 88% of them appearing once. While infection was still active, Seattle patients were enrolled and then followed longitudinally. The V end lost 6 bases, the J end lost 3 bases, and 15 bases lay between the germline ends. CDR1 and CDR2 from the germline V gene are SNHLY and FYNNEI. This CDR3 region has 15 residues. This specimen belongs to a study of blood T cell repertoires in COVID-19.

Specimen: peripheral blood. This receptor was obtained from a man at least 80 years old with COVID-19, enrolled during active disease. The rearrangement links TRBV2 to TRBJ1-3, with D hard to call. The CDR3: CASSETPSFGNTIYF. The CDR3 coding sequence is TGTGCCAGCAGCGAGACACCCTCTTTTGGAAACACCATATATTTT.